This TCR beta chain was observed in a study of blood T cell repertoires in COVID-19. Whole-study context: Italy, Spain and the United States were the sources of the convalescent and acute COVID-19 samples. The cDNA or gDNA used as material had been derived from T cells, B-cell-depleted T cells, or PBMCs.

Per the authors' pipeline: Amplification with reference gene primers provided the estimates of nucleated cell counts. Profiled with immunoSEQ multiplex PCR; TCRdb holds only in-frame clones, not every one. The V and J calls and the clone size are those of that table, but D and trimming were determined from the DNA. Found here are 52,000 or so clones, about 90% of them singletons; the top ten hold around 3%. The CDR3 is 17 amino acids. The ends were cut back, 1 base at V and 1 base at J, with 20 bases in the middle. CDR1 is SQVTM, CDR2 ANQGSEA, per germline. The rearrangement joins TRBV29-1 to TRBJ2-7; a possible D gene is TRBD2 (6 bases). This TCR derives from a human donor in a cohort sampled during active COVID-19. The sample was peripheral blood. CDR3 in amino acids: CSVEVPYRDSNSYEQYF. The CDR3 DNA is TGCAGCGTTGAAGTCCCCTACCGGGACTCCAATTCCTACGAGCAGTACTTC.